A single sample gave rise to the 8 T cell receptor beta chains below, sequenced in a study of T cell changes during pregnancy in multiple sclerosis. The method was immunoSEQ multiplex PCR; TCRdb's version includes in-frame clones alone and lacks a portion of them. In the table there are 49,000 or so clones, around 94% of which are singletons. Specimen: CD8+ T cells from peripheral blood mononuclear cells, collected before pregnancy. These TCRs come from a female donor with multiple sclerosis, enrolled in a pregnancy study.

The rearrangement links TRBV14 to TRBJ1-2, with 8 bases that match TRBD1. Per the germline V gene, CDR1 is SGHDN and CDR2 is FVKESK. Germline trimming cut 1 base from V and 7 bases from J; bases unmatched to any gene: 5. The CDR3 loop spans 14 amino acids. DNA of the CDR3: TGTGCCAGCAGCCAAGGGGGGACAGGTGGTGGCTACACCTTC. Its protein product is CASSQGGTGGGYTF.

The chain couples TRBV19 to TRBJ1-2; TRBD1 aligns across 10 bases. CDR3 size: 15 residues. Germline assignment: CDR1 LNHDA and CDR2 SQIVND (reference sequence). Trimming at V came to 2 bases and at J to 8 bases, leaving 8 bases not matched to a gene. The CDR3 loop reads CASSITVGTGEGYTF. DNA of the CDR3: TGTGCCAGTAGTATAACGGTTGGGACAGGGGAAGGCTACACCTTC.

The chain employs TRBV5-1 and TRBJ2-1; 9 bases map to TRBD2. Unmatched junction bases numbered 4, after V lost 0 bases and J lost 0 bases. Germline CDR1 and CDR2: SGHRS and YFSETQ. The CDR3 has 17 amino acids. The CDR3 region is CASSLGVREGSYNEQFF. In nucleotides, the CDR3 is TGCGCCAGCAGCTTGGGGGTGCGGGAGGGCTCCTACAATGAGCAGTTCTTC.

The chain carries TRBV27 and TRBJ2-7; 9 bases agree with TRBD2. Germline V lookup: CDR1 MNHEY, CDR2 SMNVEV (reference sequence). After removal of 4 bases from V and 3 bases from J, the junction contained 4 bases not matched to a gene. This CDR3 region has 14 residues. CDR3 DNA: TGTGCCAGCAGTTCAGCAGCGGGAGGCTACGAGCAGTACTTC. This sequence encodes CASSSAAGGYEQYF.

The gene calls are TRBV11-1 and TRBJ2-3; 7 bases align to TRBD2. J gave up 4 bases and V 2 bases, and 9 bases lay outside the gene matches. Germline CDR1 reads SGHAT; CDR2 reads FQDESV (reference sequence). The CDR3 has 16 amino acids. The CDR3 spells CASSLQSGTLADTQYF. CDR3 sequence (DNA): TGTGCCAGCAGCTTACAGAGCGGGACTTTGGCAGATACGCAGTATTTT.

This chain links TRBV11-3 with TRBJ2-7; D might be TRBD1 (5 bases). In germline, CDR1 is SGHNT, CDR2 YENEEA. V lost 3 bases, J lost 3 bases, and 9 bases lay in between. CDR3 length: 13 residues. The CDR3 nucleotides read TGTGCCAGCAGCTTGGGCAGGGACTACGAGCAGTACTTC. Translating gives CASSLGRDYEQYF. Complete variable domain (other parts from reference TRBV11-3 and TRBJ2-7): EAGVVQSPRYKIIEKKQPVAFWCNPISGHNTLYWYLQNLGQGPELLIRYENEEAVDDSQLPKDRFSAERLKGVDSTLKIQPAELGDSAVYLCASSLGRDYEQYFGPGTRLTVT.

The V gene is TRBV19, the J gene TRBJ1-1; D possibly corresponds to TRBD1 (6 bases). This CDR3 contains 14 residues. Per germline, CDR1 LNHDA and CDR2 SQIVND (reference sequence). Trimming shortened V by 3 bases and J by 5 bases, and 13 bases separated the two germline ends. This chain's CDR3 is CASSIVGAPTEAFF. The DNA of the CDR3 is TGTGCCAGTAGTATTGTGGGGGCGCCAACTGAAGCTTTCTTT.

The J gene is TRBJ2-7, the V gene TRBV19; 11 positions match TRBD1. Germline CDR1 LNHDA, CDR2 SQIVND (reference sequence). The trim removed 3 bases at V and 5 bases at J, leaving 6 bases unmatched. This CDR3 spans 15 amino acids. The CDR3 region is CASSIAGTGGNEQYF. The DNA for the CDR3 is TGTGCCAGTAGTATCGCCGGGACAGGGGGTAACGAGCAGTACTTC.